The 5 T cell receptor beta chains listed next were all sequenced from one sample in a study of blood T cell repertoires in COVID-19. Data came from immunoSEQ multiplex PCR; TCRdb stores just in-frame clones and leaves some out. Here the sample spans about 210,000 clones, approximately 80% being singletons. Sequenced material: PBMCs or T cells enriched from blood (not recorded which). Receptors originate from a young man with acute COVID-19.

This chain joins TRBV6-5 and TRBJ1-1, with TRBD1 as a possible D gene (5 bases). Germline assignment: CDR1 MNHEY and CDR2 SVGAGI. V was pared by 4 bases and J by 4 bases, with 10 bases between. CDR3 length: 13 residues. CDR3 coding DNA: TGTGCCAGCAGTTCCCAGGGTAGCACTGAAGCTTTCTTT. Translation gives CASSSQGSTEAFF.

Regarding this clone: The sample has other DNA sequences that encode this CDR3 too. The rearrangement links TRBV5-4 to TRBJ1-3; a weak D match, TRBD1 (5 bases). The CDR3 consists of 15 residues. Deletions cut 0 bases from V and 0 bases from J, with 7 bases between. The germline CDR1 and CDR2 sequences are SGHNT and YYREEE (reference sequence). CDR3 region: CASSLAGPSGNTIYF. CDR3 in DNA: TGTGCCAGCAGCTTGGCAGGGCCCTCTGGAAACACCATATATTTT.

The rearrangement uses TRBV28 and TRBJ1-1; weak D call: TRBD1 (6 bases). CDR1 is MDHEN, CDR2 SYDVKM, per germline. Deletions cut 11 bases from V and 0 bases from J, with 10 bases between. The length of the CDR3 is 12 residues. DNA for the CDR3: TGTGCCGCCGGGGGGCTGAACACTGAAGCTTTCTTT. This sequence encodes CAAGGLNTEAFF. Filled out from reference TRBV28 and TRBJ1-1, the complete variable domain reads DVKVTQSSRYLVKRTGEKVFLECVQDMDHENMFWYRQDPGLGLRLIYFSYDVKMKEKGDIPEGYSVSREKKERFSLILESASTNQTSMYLCAAGGLNTEAFFGQGTRLTVV.

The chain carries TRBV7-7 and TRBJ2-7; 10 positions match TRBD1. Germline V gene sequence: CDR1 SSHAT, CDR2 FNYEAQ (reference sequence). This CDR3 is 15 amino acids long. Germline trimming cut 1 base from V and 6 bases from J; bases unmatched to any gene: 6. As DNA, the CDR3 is TGTGCCAGCAGCTTAGGACCCGGGACAGGGGCCGAGCAGTACTTC. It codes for CASSLGPGTGAEQYF.

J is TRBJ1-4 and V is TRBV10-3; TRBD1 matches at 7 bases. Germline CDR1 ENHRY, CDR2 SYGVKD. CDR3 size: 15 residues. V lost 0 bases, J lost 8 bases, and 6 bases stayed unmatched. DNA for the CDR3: TGTGCCATCAGTGAGTCGACAGGGTATTCAGAAAAACTGTTTTTT. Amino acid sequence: CAISESTGYSEKLFF.